The entry below describes one TCR beta chain. Antigen unknown. The data are from a study of regulatory T cells in long-lasting Graves disease. The study, taken as a whole, reports: Patients with persistent disease showed a bias toward TRBV28, TRBJ1-2 and TRBJ2-5.

HTBI primers from iRepertoire and Arm-PCR of CDR3 regions yielded the TCR beta libraries. TCRdb itself ran the multiplex PCR reads through MiXCR, one entry per CDR3 protein. The data show a few hundred thousand distinct CDR3 sequences, approximately 23% seen once. Time point: persistent/refractory GD, antithyroid drugs over 5 years with positive TRAb. From RNA extracted from PBMCs, the TCR library was made. V was shortened by 7 bases and J by 4 bases, with 13 bases between the two germline ends. CDR3 length: 13 residues. Germline loops: CDR1 SNHLY, CDR2 FYNNEI. The V and J genes are TRBV2 and TRBJ1-1; D is uncertain. The origin of this receptor is a woman aged 40 to 50 with Graves disease. The sequenced sample was peripheral blood mononuclear cells (PBMCs), obtained when the disease was refractory, from a patient treated with antithyroid drugs. CDR3 amino acids: CASIREVGTEAFF. The CDR3 coding sequence is TGTGCCAGCATTAGGGAGGTTGGCACTGAAGCTTTCTTT.